These 18 T cell receptor beta chains were sequenced from one sample in a study of molecular identifiers for immune sequencing clone quantification. TCRdb independently ran MiXCR on the PCR reads; one entry per CDR3 protein. Of about 630,000 distinct CDR3 sequences in the sample, less than 30% were seen once. The specimen sequenced was naive CD8+ T cells from blood, with Jurkat cell RNA spiked in. Subset reported: FACS-sorted CD8+CD4-CCR7+CD45RA+ naive T cells. Every receptor here comes from a human donor in good health. Some libraries in this study had Jurkat cell RNA spiked in.

For this clonotype: Its ends do not fully match the called genes, so a read error is possible. The gene calls are TRBV9 and TRBJ1-3; D gene unclear. The length of the CDR3 is 16 residues. Germline-derived CDR1 and CDR2 are SGDLS and YYNGEE. CDR3 residues: CASSVSSVNSGNTMYF. Written as DNA, the CDR3 is TGTGCCAGCAGCGTGTCGTCAGTGAACTCTGGAAACACCATGTATTTT.

In this sample, this clonotype turned up many times. This CDR3 is CSARGSRGTDTQYF. CDR3 coding DNA: TGCAGTGCTAGAGGGAGTCGAGGCACAGATACGCAGTATTTT. The V gene is TRBV20-1, the J gene TRBJ2-3; D gene ambiguous. Germline V gives CDR1 DFQATT, CDR2 SNEGSKA (reference sequence). V lost 1 base and J lost 1, with 9 bases in between. The CDR3 covers 14 residues.

A note on this clonotype: With a much larger clone just one base away, this may be a read error. CDR3 sequence: CATSDLGGNEQYF. The DNA for the CDR3 is TGTGCCACCAGTGATTTGGGGGGCAATGAGCAGTACTTC. The chain is built from TRBV24-1 and TRBJ2-1, with D possibly matching TRBD1 (6 bases). The DNA matches TRBJ2-7 better at its end, which makes the J call doubtful. This CDR3 has 13 amino acids. Germline CDR1 is KGHDR and CDR2 is SFDVKD.

This clonotype was detected a few times. The chain couples TRBV27 to TRBJ2-7, with no clear D. Germline V gene data show CDR1 as MNHEY and CDR2 as SMNVEV (reference sequence). The V end was cut by 2 bases, the J end by 6 bases, with 11 bases between. The CDR3 spans 13 residues. Here the CDR3 reads CASSLVPVSEQYF. The CDR3 DNA reads TGTGCCAGCAGTTTAGTTCCCGTGAGCGAGCAGTACTTC.

On this clonotype: One junction end does not reproduce the germline sequence, and a read error may be involved. The chain joins TRBV27 to TRBJ2-6; D possibly corresponds to TRBD1 (6 bases). The CDR3 contains 16 residues. Per the germline V gene, CDR1 is MNHEY and CDR2 is SMNVEV (reference sequence). In DNA form, the CDR3 reads TGTGCCAGCAGTTCTCAGGGGACAACTGGGGCCAACGTCCTGCCTTTC. Its translation: CASSSQGTTGANVLPF.

As regards this clonotype: This clone may be a read error of a much larger clone one base away. The V and J genes are TRBV12-3 or TRBV12-4 and TRBJ2-5, with D possibly matching TRBD1 (6 bases). This CDR3 is built from 14 residues. CDR3: CASSPGTTQEPQYF. In DNA form, the CDR3 reads TGTGCCAGCAGTCCCGGGACAACACAAGAGCCCCAGTACTTC.

This clonotype has a count of ten or more. The chain employs TRBV6-6 and TRBJ1-5; 7 bases align to TRBD1. This CDR3 contains 17 residues. V shed 6 bases and J 0 bases; nucleotides not matched to a gene: 11. CDR1 and CDR2 from the germline V gene are MNHNY and SVGAGI (reference sequence). CDR3 region: CASRSRQGLYSNQPQHF. The CDR3, as DNA: TGTGCCAGCAGATCCCGACAGGGTCTTTATAGCAATCAGCCCCAGCATTTT.

The genes are TRBV28 and TRBJ2-7; perhaps D is TRBD1 or TRBD2 (6 bases each). Per the germline V gene, CDR1 is MDHEN and CDR2 is SYDVKM. The CDR3 spans 12 residues. Trimming left V 11 bases short and J 0 bases short, with 11 bases between. As DNA, the CDR3 is TGTGCCTGGGGGGCTAGCTCCTACGAGCAGTACTTC. This translates into CAWGASSYEQYF. Full variable domain (rest looked up from reference TRBV28 and TRBJ2-7): DVKVTQSSRYLVKRTGEKVFLECVQDMDHENMFWYRQDPGLGLRLIYFSYDVKMKEKGDIPEGYSVSREKKERFSLILESASTNQTSMYLCAWGASSYEQYFGPGTRLTVT.

Of note for this clonotype: Possible read error: a much larger clone is one base away. The chain has TRBV20-1 and TRBJ2-3; TRBD2 agrees at 7 bases. The CDR3 loop spans 17 amino acids. The J segment lost 5 bases and the V segment lost 6 bases, leaving 20 bases of the junction unmatched. CDR1 DFQATT and CDR2 SNEGSKA come from the germline V gene (reference sequence). The CDR3 bases are TGCAGTGCCGAAGAGCCGCTGCTGGCGGGGGTGCAAGATACGCAGTATTTT. Translating it yields CSAEEPLLAGVQDTQYF.

This clonotype was counted between two and nine times. V and J are TRBV7-6 and TRBJ2-2; D gene ambiguous. The CDR3 is 13 amino acids. The V end was cut by 7 bases, the J end by 6 bases, with 12 bases between. Germline V gene data show CDR1 as SGHVS and CDR2 as FNYEAQ. The CDR3 here is CASTKTGAGELFF. As DNA, the CDR3 is TGTGCCAGCACCAAGACCGGTGCCGGGGAGCTGTTTTTT.

The CDR3 spells CAWSGGRGSYEQYF. The CDR3 DNA sequence: TGTGCCTGGAGTGGGGGACGGGGCTCCTACGAGCAGTACTTC. The chain uses TRBV30 and TRBJ2-7; either TRBD1 or TRBD2 may supply D (5 bases each). CDR3 length equals 14 residues. Trimming pared 1 base from V and 0 bases from J, leaving 10 bases between. Per germline, CDR1 GTSNPN and CDR2 SVGIG (reference sequence). Full variable domain (missing parts from reference TRBV30 and TRBJ2-7): SQTIHQWPATLVQPVGSPLSLECTVEGTSNPNLYWYRQAAGRGLQLLFYSVGIGQISSEVPQNLSASRPQDRQFILSSKKLLLSDSGFYLCAWSGGRGSYEQYFGPGTRLTVT.

Details on this clonotype: This may stem from a read error, because a much larger clone lies one nucleotide away. The CDR3 here is CSVEAPQCVGEQYF. In DNA form, the CDR3 reads TGCAGCGTTGAGGCCCCCCAGTGTGTGGGCGAGCAGTACTTC. The chain combines TRBV29-1 with TRBJ2-7, with D unresolved. The CDR3 extends over 14 amino acids. Germline V gene data show CDR1 as SQVTM and CDR2 as ANQGSEA. V lost 3 bases and J 6 bases, leaving 18 bases between the germline ends.

This clonotype was detected only a few times. V and J are TRBV9 and TRBJ2-7; D possibly matches TRBD1 or TRBD2 (6 bases each). Trimming took 3 bases from V and 2 from J, leaving 12 bases between them. The CDR3 is 14 residues long. Germline loops: CDR1 SGDLS, CDR2 YYNGEE. DNA of the CDR3: TGTGCCAGCAGCGCTGGGGGCGGGACCTACGAGCAGTACTTC. This encodes CASSAGGGTYEQYF. The entire variable domain, with the rest obtained from reference TRBV9 and TRBJ2-7, is as follows: DSGVTQTPKHLITATGQRVTLRCSPRSGDLSVYWYQQSLDQGLQFLIQYYNGEERAKGNILERFSAQQFPDLHSELNLSSLELGDSALYFCASSAGGGTYEQYFGPGTRLTVT.

Many counts were recorded for this clonotype. The chain is built from TRBV28 and TRBJ2-3; possibly TRBD2 for D (5 bases). This CDR3 spans 20 amino acids. In germline, CDR1 is MDHEN, CDR2 SYDVKM. The V gene lost 3 bases and the J gene lost 0 bases, with 25 bases spanning the gap. The CDR3 sequence is CASSFIAVPIAGDSTDTQYF. In nucleotides, the CDR3 is TGTGCCAGCAGTTTTATCGCGGTCCCCATCGCCGGGGATAGCACAGATACGCAGTATTTT.

For this clonotype: Its ends do not fully match the called genes, so a read error is possible. J is TRBJ2-7 and V is TRBV6-2 or TRBV6-3, with D maybe TRBD2 (5 bases). Per the germline V gene, CDR1 is MNHEY and CDR2 is SVGEGT. This CDR3 is 16 amino acids long. The CDR3 DNA is TGTGCCCGCAGTTACTCGGATGTTCGGCGCGACTACGCGCCGTCCTTC. Protein: CARSYSDVRRDYAPSF.

This clonotype has a count of ten or more. This chain links TRBV18 with TRBJ1-1; D is ambiguous. This CDR3 spans 14 amino acids. Trimming cost V 2 bases and J 0 bases, with 7 bases left between them. The germline gives CDR1 KGHSH, CDR2 LQKENI. Here the CDR3 reads CASSPGYMNTEAFF. The CDR3 DNA sequence: TGTGCCAGCTCACCAGGTTACATGAACACTGAAGCTTTCTTT. The variable domain in full, with the rest retrieved from reference TRBV18 and TRBJ1-1, is NAGVMQNPRHLVRRRGQEARLRCSPMKGHSHVYWYRQLPEEGLKFMVYLQKENIIDESGMPKERFSAEFPKEGPSILRIQQVVRGDSAAYFCASSPGYMNTEAFFGQGTRLTVV.

This chain connects TRBV30 to TRBJ2-5; TRBD1 might be the D (6 bases). V was shortened by 5 bases and J by 2 bases, with 18 bases between the two germline ends. Germline V gives CDR1 GTSNPN, CDR2 SVGIG (reference sequence). This CDR3 contains 15 residues. The CDR3 bases are TGTGCCTGGGACTATGGACAGTACATTCAAGAGACCCAGTACTTC. Protein product: CAWDYGQYIQETQYF.

This clonotype was picked up many times. V gene TRBV28 combines with J gene TRBJ1-1; no reliable D call. CDR1 MDHEN and CDR2 SYDVKM come from the germline V gene. The CDR3 length is 14 residues. Trimming took off 2 bases at V and 3 bases at J, with 10 bases between the two ends. CDR3 in amino acids: CASSLKAGYTEAFF. CDR3 coding DNA: TGTGCCAGCAGTTTAAAAGCGGGGTACACTGAAGCTTTCTTT. Combining the CDR3 with reference TRBV28 and TRBJ1-1 gives the whole variable domain DVKVTQSSRYLVKRTGEKVFLECVQDMDHENMFWYRQDPGLGLRLIYFSYDVKMKEKGDIPEGYSVSREKKERFSLILESASTNQTSMYLCASSLKAGYTEAFFGQGTRLTVV.